This passage covers 17 T cell receptor beta chains from one sample sequenced in a study of shared T cell receptors in the human thymus. Method: immunoSEQ multiplex PCR; TCRdb's copy keeps in-frame clones and lacks some. This table has about 660,000 clones, 88% appearing once. The sample was also reused in another study, on human thymus T cells.

Sequencing was performed on thymocytes. These receptors originate from a boy under two years old with a congenital heart defect.

This chain joins TRBV29-1 and TRBJ1-4, with a tentative D call TRBD1 (5 bases). Looked up from germline, CDR1 is SQVTM and CDR2 is ANQGSEA. The V end lost 6 bases, the J end lost 8 bases, and 16 bases lay between the germline ends. This CDR3 region has 13 residues. The CDR3 DNA sequence: TGCAGCGTGGGAGGGGTGAAATTGGAAAAACTGTTTTTT. Translating it yields CSVGGVKLEKLFF.

The chain uses TRBV29-1 and TRBJ2-7; D remains unclear. Trimming took 7 bases from V and 2 from J, leaving 15 bases between them. Germline assignment: CDR1 SQVTM and CDR2 ANQGSEA. The CDR3 spans 13 residues. The CDR3 here is CSGAIDLAYEQYF. The CDR3 nucleotides read TGCAGCGGGGCAATCGACCTTGCCTACGAGCAGTACTTC.

The chain joins TRBV4-3 to TRBJ2-7, with TRBD1 matching over 8 bases. Unmatched junction bases numbered 8, after V lost 1 base and J lost 0 bases. Germline CDR1 LGHNA, CDR2 YSLEER. This CDR3 is 17 amino acids long. DNA of the CDR3: TGCGCCAGCAGCCAAGGTGGACAGGGTACAGCCTCCTACGAGCAGTACTTC. Encoded protein: CASSQGGQGTASYEQYF.

This chain links TRBV25-1 with TRBJ1-2; D gene ambiguous. The CDR3 covers 13 residues. Germline assignment: CDR1 MGHDK and CDR2 SYGVNS. V was clipped by 8 bases and J by 5 bases, with 15 bases between them. Here the CDR3 DNA reads TGTGCCAGCCCTTGGAGAGGGATATATGGCTACACCTTC. It encodes CASPWRGIYGYTF.

V gene TRBV20-1 combines with J gene TRBJ2-1; D not certain. Looked up from germline, CDR1 is DFQATT and CDR2 is SNEGSKA (reference sequence). V dropped 1 base and J dropped 9 bases, with 7 bases sitting between them. The CDR3 is made up of 11 amino acids. The CDR3 sequence: CSARVAPEQFF. CDR3 bases: TGCAGTGCTAGAGTAGCCCCTGAGCAGTTCTTC.

The chain employs TRBV9 and TRBJ2-1; 7 nucleotides match TRBD2. Trimming took 1 base from V and 0 from J; bases not matched to a gene: 4. Per germline, CDR1 SGDLS and CDR2 YYNGEE. The CDR3 length is 16 residues. The CDR3 here is CASSVKRGSSYNEQFF. The CDR3 coding sequence is TGTGCCAGCAGCGTAAAACGCGGGAGCTCCTACAATGAGCAGTTCTTC.

The chain joins TRBV11-3 to TRBJ2-7; 8 bases match TRBD2. Losses at the gene ends were 5 bases for V and 4 bases for J; bases not matched to a gene: 7. The CDR3 runs 14 residues. Germline V gene data show CDR1 as SGHNT and CDR2 as YENEEA. The CDR3 sequence: CASSLGLVQYEQYF. The CDR3 DNA reads TGTGCCAGCAGCCTGGGACTAGTACAGTACGAGCAGTACTTC.

The chain recombines TRBV28 with TRBJ2-1; 7 bases align to TRBD1. V gave up 2 bases and J gave up 11 bases; unmatched junction bases: 9. This CDR3 has 14 amino acids. The germline V gene has CDR1 MDHEN and CDR2 SYDVKM. CDR3 region: CASSLGVGTDKQFF. Here the CDR3 DNA reads TGTGCCAGCAGTTTAGGGGTGGGGACAGACAAGCAGTTCTTC.

J is TRBJ2-7 and V is TRBV6-5; no firm D call. The CDR3 has 16 residues. Trimming left V 0 bases short and J 0 bases short, with 12 bases between. Germline CDR1 is MNHEY and CDR2 is SVGAGI. The CDR3 loop is CASSYSQAPISYEQYF. For the CDR3, the DNA is TGTGCCAGCAGTTACTCGCAGGCCCCTATCTCCTACGAGCAGTACTTC.

This rearrangement joins TRBV4-1 to TRBJ2-2; 7 bases match TRBD2. The CDR3 sequence is 20 residues long. V lost 3 bases, J lost 1 base, and 17 bases stayed unmatched. Germline CDR1 MGHRA, CDR2 YSYEKL. CDR3 region: CASSHPFGGGFMGNTGELFF. The CDR3 region has the DNA TGCGCCAGCAGCCACCCTTTTGGGGGGGGTTTCATGGGGAACACCGGGGAGCTGTTTTTT.

The chain links TRBV25-1 to TRBJ1-2; perhaps TRBD1 as D (5 bases). The CDR3 has 14 amino acids. V lost 3 bases, J lost 4 bases, and 12 bases lay in between. Germline CDR1 and CDR2: MGHDK and SYGVNS. The CDR3 loop is CASSEDTGSYGYTF. The CDR3 DNA follows: TGTGCCAGCAGTGAGGACACTGGTAGCTATGGCTACACCTTC.

This chain connects TRBV27 to TRBJ2-7; a weak D match, TRBD1 (6 bases). The CDR3 spans 14 residues. CDR1 and CDR2 from the germline V gene are MNHEY and SMNVEV (reference sequence). V was trimmed by 5 bases and J by 2 bases, leaving 13 bases between them. CDR3 sequence: CASSSGQPTYEQYF. Here the CDR3 DNA reads TGTGCCAGCAGTAGCGGACAGCCCACCTACGAGCAGTACTTC.

The count of this clone is one. V gene TRBV10-3 combines with J gene TRBJ2-7; D is possibly TRBD2 (7 bases). The CDR3 totals 13 residues. Germline V CDR1 and CDR2: ENHRY, SYGVKD. Trimming pared 8 bases from V and 9 bases from J, leaving 20 bases between. The CDR3 sequence: CAISTGGPRGQYF. The DNA for the CDR3 is TGTGCCATCTCCACGGGGGGCCCCCGTGGGCAGTACTTC.

The table lists this clone with a count of one. The genes are TRBV6-4 and TRBJ2-7; 11 bases map to TRBD2. The V gene's germline CDR1 is MRHNA and CDR2 SNTAGT. This CDR3 spans 17 amino acids. Losses at the gene ends were 7 bases for V and 4 bases for J; bases not matched to a gene: 15. This chain's CDR3 is CASTPARRLAGRYEQYF. CDR3 coding DNA: TGTGCCAGCACCCCAGCGAGACGACTAGCGGGAAGGTACGAGCAGTACTTC.

The chain joins TRBV9 to TRBJ2-4, with TRBD2 matching 10 bases. CDR1 and CDR2 from the germline V gene are SGDLS and YYNGEE. J was trimmed by 13 bases and V by 2 bases; bases with no gene match: 6. The CDR3 extends over 13 amino acids. This CDR3 reads CASSVQREGGQYF. The DNA of the CDR3 is TGTGCCAGCAGCGTCCAGCGGGAGGGGGGACAGTACTTC.

The genes are TRBV6-6 and TRBJ2-4, with D possibly TRBD2 on 6 matching bases. The CDR3 length is 16 residues. V lost 4 bases to trimming and J lost 1 base, with 14 bases between them. Germline CDR1 is MNHNY and CDR2 is SVGAGI (reference sequence). The CDR3 DNA reads TGTGCCAGCAGTTCCGTGACTGGGGGGGCCAAAAACATTCAGTACTTC. Its protein product is CASSSVTGGAKNIQYF.

The chain employs TRBV25-1 and TRBJ2-1, with TRBD2 matching 15 bases. This CDR3 has 16 residues. V lost 3 bases, J lost 8 bases, and 5 bases stayed unmatched. Looked up from germline, CDR1 is MGHDK and CDR2 is SYGVNS. The CDR3, as DNA: TGTGCCAGCAGTGACCGGACTAGCGGGAGGGAATATGAGCAGTTCTTC. Amino acids: CASSDRTSGREYEQFF.